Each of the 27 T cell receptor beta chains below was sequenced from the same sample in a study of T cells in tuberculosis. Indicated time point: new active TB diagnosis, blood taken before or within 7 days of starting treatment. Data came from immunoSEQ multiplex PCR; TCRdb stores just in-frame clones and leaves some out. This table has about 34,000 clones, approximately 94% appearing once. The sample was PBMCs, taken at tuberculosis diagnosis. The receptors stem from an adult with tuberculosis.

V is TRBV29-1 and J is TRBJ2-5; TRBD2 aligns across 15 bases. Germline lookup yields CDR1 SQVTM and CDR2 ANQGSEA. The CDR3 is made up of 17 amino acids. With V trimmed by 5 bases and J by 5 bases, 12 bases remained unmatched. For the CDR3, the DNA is TGCAGCGTTCGGACTAGCGGGAGGGCGGACGGCGGCGAGACCCAGTACTTC. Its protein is CSVRTSGRADGGETQYF.

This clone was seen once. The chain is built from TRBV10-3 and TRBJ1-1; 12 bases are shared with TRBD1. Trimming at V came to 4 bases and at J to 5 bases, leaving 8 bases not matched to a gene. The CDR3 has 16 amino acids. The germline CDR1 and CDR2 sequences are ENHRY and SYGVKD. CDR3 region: CAISAGQGARGTEAFF. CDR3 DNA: TGTGCCATCAGTGCGGGACAGGGGGCTAGGGGAACTGAAGCTTTCTTT.

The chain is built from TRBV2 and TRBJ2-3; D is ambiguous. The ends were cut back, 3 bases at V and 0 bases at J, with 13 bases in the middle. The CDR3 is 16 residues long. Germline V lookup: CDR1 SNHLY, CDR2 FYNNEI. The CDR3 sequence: CASSDVMAVSTDTQYF. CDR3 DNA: TGTGCCAGCAGTGATGTTATGGCGGTAAGCACAGATACGCAGTATTTT.

In nucleotides, the CDR3 is TGTGCCAGCAACAACCTTATTGTGGACAGCGAGAACACTGAAGCTTTCTTT. Translating it yields CASNNLIVDSENTEAFF. V usage is TRBV5-6 and J usage is TRBJ1-1, with D tentatively TRBD1 (6 bases). Trimming took 6 bases from V and 1 from J, leaving 22 bases between them. The CDR3 is made up of 17 amino acids. CDR1 SGHDT and CDR2 YYEEEE come from the germline V gene. Combining the CDR3 with reference TRBV5-6 and TRBJ1-1 gives the whole variable domain DAGVTQSPTHLIKTRGQQVTLRCSPKSGHDTVSWYQQALGQGPQFIFQYYEEEERQRGNFPDRFSGHQFPNYSSELNVNALLLGDSALYLCASNNLIVDSENTEAFFGQGTRLTVV.

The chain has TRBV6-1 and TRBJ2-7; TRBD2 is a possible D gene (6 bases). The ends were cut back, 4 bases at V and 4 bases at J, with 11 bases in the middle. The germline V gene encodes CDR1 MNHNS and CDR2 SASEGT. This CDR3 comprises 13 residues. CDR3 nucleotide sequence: TGTGCCAGCAGTGCGGCTAGCGCATACGAGCAGTACTTC. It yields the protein CASSAASAYEQYF.

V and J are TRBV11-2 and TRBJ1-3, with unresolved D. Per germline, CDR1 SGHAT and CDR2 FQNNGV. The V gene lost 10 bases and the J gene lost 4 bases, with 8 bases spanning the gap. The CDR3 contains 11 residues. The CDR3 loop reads CATTIGNTIYF. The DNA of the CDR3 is TGTGCCACCACAATAGGAAACACCATATATTTT.

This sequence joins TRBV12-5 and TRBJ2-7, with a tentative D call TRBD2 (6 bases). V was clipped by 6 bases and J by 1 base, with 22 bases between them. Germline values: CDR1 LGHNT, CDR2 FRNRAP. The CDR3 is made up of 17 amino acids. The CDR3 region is CASGSDKEGLISYEQYF. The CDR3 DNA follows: TGTGCTAGTGGGTCCGATAAGGAGGGCCTAATTTCCTACGAGCAGTACTTC.

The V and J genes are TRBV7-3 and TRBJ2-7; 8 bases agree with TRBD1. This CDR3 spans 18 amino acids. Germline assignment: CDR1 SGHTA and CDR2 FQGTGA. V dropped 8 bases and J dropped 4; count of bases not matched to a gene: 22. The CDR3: CASRTTTGEVRGHYEQYF. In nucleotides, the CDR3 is TGTGCCAGCCGCACAACGACAGGGGAGGTGCGGGGTCATTACGAGCAGTACTTC. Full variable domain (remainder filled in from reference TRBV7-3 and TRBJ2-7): GAGVSQTPSNKVTEKGKYVELRCDPISGHTALYWYRQSLGQGPEFLIYFQGTGAADDSGLPNDRFFAVRPEGSVSTLKIQRTERGDSAVYLCASRTTTGEVRGHYEQYFGPGTRLTVT.

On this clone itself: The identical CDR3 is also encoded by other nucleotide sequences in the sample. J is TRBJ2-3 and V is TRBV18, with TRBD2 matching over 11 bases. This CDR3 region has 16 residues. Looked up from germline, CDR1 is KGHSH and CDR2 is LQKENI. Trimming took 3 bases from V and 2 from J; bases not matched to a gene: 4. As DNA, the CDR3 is TGTGCCAGCTCACCTCTAGCGGGGGGTTCCACAGATACGCAGTATTTT. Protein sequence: CASSPLAGGSTDTQYF.

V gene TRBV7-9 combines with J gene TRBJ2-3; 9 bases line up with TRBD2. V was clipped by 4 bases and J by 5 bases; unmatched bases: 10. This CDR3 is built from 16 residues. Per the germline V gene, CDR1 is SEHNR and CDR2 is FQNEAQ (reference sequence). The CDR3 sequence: CASSSFGGRAGDTQYF. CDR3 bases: TGTGCCAGCAGCTCATTTGGCGGGAGGGCCGGAGATACGCAGTATTTT. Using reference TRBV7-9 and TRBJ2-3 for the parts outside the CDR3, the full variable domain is DTGVSQNPRHKITKRGQNVTFRCDPISEHNRLYWYRQTLGQGPEFLTYFQNEAQLEKSRLLSDRFSAERPKGSFSTLEIQRTEQGDSAMYLCASSSFGGRAGDTQYFGPGTRLTVL.

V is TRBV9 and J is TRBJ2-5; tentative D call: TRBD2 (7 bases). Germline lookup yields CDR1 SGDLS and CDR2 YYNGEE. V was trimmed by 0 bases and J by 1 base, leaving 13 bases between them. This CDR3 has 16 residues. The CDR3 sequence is CASSVGGGKPQETQYF. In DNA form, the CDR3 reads TGTGCCAGCAGCGTAGGGGGGGGCAAGCCCCAAGAGACCCAGTACTTC.

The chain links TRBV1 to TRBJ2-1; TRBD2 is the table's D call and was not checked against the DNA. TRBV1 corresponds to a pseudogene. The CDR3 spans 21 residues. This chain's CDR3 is CTSSHELAGGRRRHSYNEQFF. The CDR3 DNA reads TGCACCAGCAGCCATGAACTAGCGGGAGGTCGCCGCCGACACTCCTACAATGAGCAGTTCTTC.

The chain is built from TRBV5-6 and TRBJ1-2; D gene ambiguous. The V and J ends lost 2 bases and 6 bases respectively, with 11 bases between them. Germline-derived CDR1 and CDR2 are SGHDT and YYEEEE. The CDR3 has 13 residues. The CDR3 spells CASSFYDRDGYTF. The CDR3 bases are TGTGCCAGCAGCTTCTATGATAGAGATGGCTACACCTTC.

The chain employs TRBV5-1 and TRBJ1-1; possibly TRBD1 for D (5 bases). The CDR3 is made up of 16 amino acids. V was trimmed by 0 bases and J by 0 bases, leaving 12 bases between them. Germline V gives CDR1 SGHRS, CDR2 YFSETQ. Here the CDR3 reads CASSLGGAPMNTEAFF. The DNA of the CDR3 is TGCGCCAGCAGCTTGGGTGGGGCCCCGATGAACACTGAAGCTTTCTTT.

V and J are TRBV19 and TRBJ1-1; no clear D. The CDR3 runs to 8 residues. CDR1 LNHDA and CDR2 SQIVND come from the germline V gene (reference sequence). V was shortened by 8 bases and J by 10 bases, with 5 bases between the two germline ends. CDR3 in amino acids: CASWPAFF. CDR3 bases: TGTGCCAGTTGGCCAGCTTTCTTT.

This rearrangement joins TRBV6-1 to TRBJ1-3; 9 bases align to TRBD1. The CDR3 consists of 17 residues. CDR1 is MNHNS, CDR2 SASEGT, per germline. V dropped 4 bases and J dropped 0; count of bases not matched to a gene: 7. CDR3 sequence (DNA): TGTGCCAGCAGTGCCGGGACAGGGACCCTCTCTGGAAACACCATATATTTT. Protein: CASSAGTGTLSGNTIYF.

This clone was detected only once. The CDR3 nucleotides are TGTGCCAGCAGTGAAGGTTCAGGATATACCGGGGAGCTGTTTTTT. Translated: CASSEGSGYTGELFF. The rearrangement links TRBV6-1 to TRBJ2-2; D gene ambiguous. The ends were cut back, 1 base at V and 5 bases at J, with 11 bases in the middle. Germline CDR1 reads MNHNS; CDR2 reads SASEGT. The CDR3 has 15 amino acids.

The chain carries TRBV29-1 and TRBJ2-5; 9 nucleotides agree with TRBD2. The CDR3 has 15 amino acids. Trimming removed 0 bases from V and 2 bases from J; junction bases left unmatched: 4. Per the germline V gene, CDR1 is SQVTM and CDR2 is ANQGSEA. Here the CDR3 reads CSVEEGLALQETQYF. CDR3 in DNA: TGCAGCGTTGAAGAAGGACTAGCGTTACAAGAGACCCAGTACTTC.

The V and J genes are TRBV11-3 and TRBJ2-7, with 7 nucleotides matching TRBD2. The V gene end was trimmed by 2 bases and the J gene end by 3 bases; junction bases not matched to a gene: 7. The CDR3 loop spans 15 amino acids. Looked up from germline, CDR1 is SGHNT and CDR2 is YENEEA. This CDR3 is CASSLKAGEVYEQYF. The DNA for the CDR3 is TGTGCCAGCAGCTTAAAGGCGGGAGAGGTCTACGAGCAGTACTTC.

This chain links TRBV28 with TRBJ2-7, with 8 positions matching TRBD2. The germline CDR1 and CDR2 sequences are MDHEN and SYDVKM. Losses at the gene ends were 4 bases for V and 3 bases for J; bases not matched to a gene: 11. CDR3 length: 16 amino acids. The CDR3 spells CASSSVVRGGFYEQYF. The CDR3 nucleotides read TGTGCCAGCAGTTCAGTCGTCCGCGGGGGGTTCTACGAGCAGTACTTC.

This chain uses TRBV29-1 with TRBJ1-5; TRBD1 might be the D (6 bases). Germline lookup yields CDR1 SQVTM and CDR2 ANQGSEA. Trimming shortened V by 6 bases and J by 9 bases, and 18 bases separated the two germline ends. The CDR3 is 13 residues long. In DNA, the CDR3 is TGCAGCGTCCCAGGGGCCGAAGGAGGGCCCCAGCATTTT. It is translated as CSVPGAEGGPQHF.

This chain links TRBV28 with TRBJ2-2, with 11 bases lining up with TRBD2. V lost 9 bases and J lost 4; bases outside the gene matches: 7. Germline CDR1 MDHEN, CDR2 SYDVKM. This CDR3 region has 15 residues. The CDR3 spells CASKLAGEGTGELFF. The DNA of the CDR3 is TGTGCCAGTAAACTAGCGGGAGAAGGCACCGGGGAGCTGTTTTTT.

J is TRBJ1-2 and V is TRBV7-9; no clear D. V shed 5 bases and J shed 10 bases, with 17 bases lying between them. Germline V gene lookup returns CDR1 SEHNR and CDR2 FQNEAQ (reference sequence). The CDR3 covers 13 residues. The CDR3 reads CASSLPLGRYYTF. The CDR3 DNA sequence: TGTGCCAGCAGCCTACCTTTGGGGAGGTACTACACCTTC. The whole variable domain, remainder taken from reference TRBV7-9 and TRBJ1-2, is DTGVSQNPRHKITKRGQNVTFRCDPISEHNRLYWYRQTLGQGPEFLTYFQNEAQLEKSRLLSDRFSAERPKGSFSTLEIQRTEQGDSAMYLCASSLPLGRYYTFGSGTRLTVV.

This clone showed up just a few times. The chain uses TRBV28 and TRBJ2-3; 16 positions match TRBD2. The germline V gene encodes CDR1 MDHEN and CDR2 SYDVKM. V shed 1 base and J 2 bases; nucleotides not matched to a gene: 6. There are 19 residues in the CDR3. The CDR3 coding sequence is TGTGCCAGCAGTTTATTGGGACTAGCGGGAGGGCCGGACACAGATACGCAGTATTTT. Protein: CASSLLGLAGGPDTDTQYF. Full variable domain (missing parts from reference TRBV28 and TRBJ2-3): DVKVTQSSRYLVKRTGEKVFLECVQDMDHENMFWYRQDPGLGLRLIYFSYDVKMKEKGDIPEGYSVSREKKERFSLILESASTNQTSMYLCASSLLGLAGGPDTDTQYFGPGTRLTVL.

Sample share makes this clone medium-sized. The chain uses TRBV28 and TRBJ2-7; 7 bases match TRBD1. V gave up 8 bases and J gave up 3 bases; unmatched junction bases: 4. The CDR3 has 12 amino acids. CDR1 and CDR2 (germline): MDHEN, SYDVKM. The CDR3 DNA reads TGTGCCAGCCGGACAGGAGACTACGAGCAGTACTTC. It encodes CASRTGDYEQYF. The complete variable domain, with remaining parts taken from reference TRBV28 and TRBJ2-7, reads DVKVTQSSRYLVKRTGEKVFLECVQDMDHENMFWYRQDPGLGLRLIYFSYDVKMKEKGDIPEGYSVSREKKERFSLILESASTNQTSMYLCASRTGDYEQYFGPGTRLTVT.

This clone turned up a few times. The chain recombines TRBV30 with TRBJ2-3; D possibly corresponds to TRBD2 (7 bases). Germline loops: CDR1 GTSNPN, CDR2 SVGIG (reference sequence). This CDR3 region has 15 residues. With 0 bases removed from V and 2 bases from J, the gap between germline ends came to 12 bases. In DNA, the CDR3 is TGTGCCTGGAGTGTAGGGGGGAGGGCCACAGATACGCAGTATTTT. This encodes CAWSVGGRATDTQYF.

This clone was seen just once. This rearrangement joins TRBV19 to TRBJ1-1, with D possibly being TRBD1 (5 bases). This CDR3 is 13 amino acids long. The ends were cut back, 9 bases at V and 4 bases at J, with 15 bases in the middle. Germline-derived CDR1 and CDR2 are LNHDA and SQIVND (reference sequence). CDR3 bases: TGTGCCAGCGACTCAGGGTTGGTCACTGAAGCTTTCTTT. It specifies CASDSGLVTEAFF.